The rows below give T cell receptor beta chains drawn from one sample of a study of blood T cell repertoires in COVID-19. Data came from immunoSEQ multiplex PCR; TCRdb stores just in-frame clones and leaves some out. The sample yields roughly 34,000 clones, 60% to 80% seen once. Material: peripheral blood. The source of these receptors is a man of 80 years or more with acute or convalescent COVID-19. Both conserved end residues are part of each CDR3. Rows give clone size only sometimes, using once, few, many, or a class for an expanded clone.

size | V | CDR3
- | TRBV15 | CATSRDPLGRQYF
- | TRBV29-1 | CSLSWGTSTDTQYF
- | TRBV7-3 | CASSYAGVNTGELFF
- | TRBV7-9 | CASSPRDYGYTF
few | TRBV6-5 | CASSPGQGTQYF
- | TRBV3-1/TRBV3-2 | CASSQDRGTDTQYF
- | TRBV18 | CASSPGPWDGYTF
- | TRBV7-3 | CASSLLGGGGETQYF
- | TRBV12-3/TRBV12-4 | CASSLTRGTEAFF
- | TRBV5-5 | CASSLNSDDEQFF
- | TRBV21-1 | CASSKKVDRVTKNIQYF
- | TRBV5-6 | CASSLAGLNTGELFF
- | TRBV6-5 | CSTRRAVSSPLHF
few | TRBV4-3 | CASSPGLAQETQYF
- | TRBV4-3 | CASSQDDTETQYF
- | TRBV7-2 | CATNQGYNEQFF
- | TRBV24-1 | CATSDSGTGHLYNEQFF
- | TRBV6-2/TRBV6-3 | CASSYAPDRGETQYF
- | TRBV6-4 | CASSGVGRLQETQYF
- | TRBV7-2 | CASSLEGGVYEQYF
- | TRBV13 | CASSSTSRETQYF
- | TRBV18 | CASSPTGAQEKLFF
- | TRBV14 | CASSPEVSYGYTF
- | TRBV4-3 | CASSQRTGGEKLFF
- | TRBV5-1 | CASSLGQYYGYTF
- | TRBV19 | CASSEHRDRDNYGYTF
- | TRBV10-3 | CAIRDSSGNTIYF
- | TRBV6-5 | CASSYSRDLNTEAFF
- | TRBV2 | CASSGQNLYGYTF
- | TRBV29-1 | CSVRTSKNTGELFF
- | TRBV5-1 | CASSHTPDRTETQYF
- | TRBV12-3/TRBV12-4 | CASSFIQENTIYF
- | TRBV5-1 | CASSSANTGELFF
- | TRBV12-3/TRBV12-4 | CASSFGLNEQFF
once | TRBV28 | CASSDHGQNYGYTF
few | TRBV3-1/TRBV3-2 | CASSQLSNRGDGYTF
- | TRBV5-4 | CASSLATGTVQKLFF
- | TRBV2 | CASSTGARDEQYF
few | TRBV4-1 | CASSQEQAAGGYEQYF
- | TRBV30 | CAWTGTSWWNEQFF
- | TRBV7-8 | CASSLAWGDTGELFF
- | TRBV6-1 | CASSEGRYYATNEKLFF
few | TRBV19 | CASSSEAGYLTGELFF
- | TRBV5-1 | CASGTFSSYEQYF
- | TRBV5-5 | CASSSGTPTTGELFF
- | TRBV7-2 | CASSYAAGGYNEQFF
- | TRBV9 | CASSARDSLYEQYF
- | TRBV18 | CASSPLSTSTDTQYF
- | TRBV6-2/TRBV6-3 | CASSFIQTGGYEQYF